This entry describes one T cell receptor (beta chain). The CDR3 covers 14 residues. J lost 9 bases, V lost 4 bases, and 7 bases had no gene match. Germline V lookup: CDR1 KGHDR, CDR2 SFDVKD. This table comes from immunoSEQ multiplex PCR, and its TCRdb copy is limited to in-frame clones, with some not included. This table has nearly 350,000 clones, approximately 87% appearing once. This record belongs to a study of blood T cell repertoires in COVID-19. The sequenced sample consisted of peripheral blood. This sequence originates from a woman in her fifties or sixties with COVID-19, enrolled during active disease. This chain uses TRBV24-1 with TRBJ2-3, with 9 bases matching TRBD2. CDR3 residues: CATSEREGRDTQYF. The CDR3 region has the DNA TGTGCCACCAGTGAGCGGGAGGGCCGCGACACGCAGTATTTT.